This paragraph covers one T cell receptor (beta chain) sequence. There are 18 residues in the CDR3. Germline loops: CDR1 DFQATT, CDR2 SNEGSKA (reference sequence). J gave up 4 bases and V 1 base, and 15 bases lay outside the gene matches. The data were taken from a study of blood T cells in healthy people across ages. A second roughly 6 to 12 cycle PCR used barcoded and J-beta primers. MiXCR was run by TCRdb on the 5' RACE reads, yielding one entry per CDR3 protein. The profile shows 1.5 million to 2 million distinct CDR3 sequences, roughly 52% of them singletons. The clonotype was recovered from a woman aged 40 to 49 in good health. The sample was blood. The V gene is TRBV20-1, the J gene TRBJ2-1; TRBD1 aligns across 8 bases. The chain's CDR3 is CSARGDQGAQWYYNEQFF. The CDR3 region has the DNA TGCAGTGCTAGAGGGGATCAGGGGGCTCAATGGTATTACAATGAGCAGTTCTTC.